The following is a T cell receptor (beta chain) sequence with its context. Its cognate antigen is unknown. This CDR3 region has 14 residues. V trimming: 4 bases; J trimming: 4 bases; junction bases outside the gene matches: 7. The germline V gene has CDR1 SGHRS and CDR2 YFSETQ. The table came from immunoSEQ multiplex PCR; TCRdb's copy has only in-frame clones and leaves some out. The data hold 84,000 or so clones, with about nine tenths observed a single time. This entry belongs to a study of graft-versus-host responses after intestinal transplantation. Study background: Recipients obtained multivisceral, liver-intestinal, or isolated intestinal transplants. All recipients were given anti-thymocyte globulin induction, and tacrolimus and steroids were then administered for around three years.

Study conclusions and caveats: Clonal ratios of graft-versus-host to host-versus-graft in allografts were high for patients exhibiting graft-donor T cell macrochimerism. In recipient marrow, GvH clones were found, and some appeared first in ileum or blood.

This sequence was found in a human donor who was the organ donor for an intestinal transplant. The sequencing here drew on unstimulated CD8+ T cells sorted from spleen or lymph node cells, taken before transplant. The rearrangement joins TRBV5-1 to TRBJ1-2; 7 nucleotides agree with TRBD1. The CDR3: CASSERTGSYGYTF. As DNA, the CDR3 is TGCGCCAGCAGCGAACGGACAGGCTCCTATGGCTACACCTTC.